This note documents a single T cell receptor (beta chain) sequence. Trimming pared 0 bases from V and 5 bases from J, leaving 15 bases between. Germline V gene sequence: CDR1 SGHRS, CDR2 YFSETQ. This CDR3 is built from 15 residues. The sample belongs to a study of sequential checkpoint blockade in melanoma. Regarding treatment: randomized to nivolumab then ipilimumab (arm A) or the reverse (arm B). Repertoires were generated with immunoSEQ multiplex PCR, while TCRdb's copy carries only in-frame clones and drops some. The sample has about 37,000 clones; roughly a third are singletons. Sequenced material: tumor tissue (inferred from file names), taken from a patient given nivolumab and ipilimumab in sequence. V and J are TRBV5-1 and TRBJ2-7, with D possibly being TRBD2 (6 bases). The TCR was taken from a human donor with melanoma. CDR3 DNA: TGCGCCAGCAGCTTGGAACTGGTCGGAGGGGACGAGCAGTACTTC. Its protein product is CASSLELVGGDEQYF.